The 32 T cell receptor beta chains given below trace back to one sample, sequenced in a study of cytomegalovirus exposure and HLA in healthy donors. This PCR relied on a set of 60 Vbeta primers and 13 Jbeta primers. Sequenced by immunoSEQ multiplex PCR; TCRdb stores in-frame clones only, minus some. The table has over 150,000 clones, 80% seen once. Sequencing was done on a sample of PBMCs. These receptors were collected from a woman aged 50 to 60 in good health and CMV-seronegative.

J is TRBJ2-7 and V is TRBV7-8; D is uncertain. The CDR3 extends over 14 amino acids. Germline V CDR1 and CDR2: SGHVS, FQNEAQ. V was cut by 5 bases and J by 4 bases, with 15 bases left in between. The CDR3 bases are TGTGCCAGCAGCATTACTCGGGTCGCTTACGAGCAGTACTTC. Its protein product is CASSITRVAYEQYF.

The rearrangement links TRBV27 to TRBJ2-1; perhaps TRBD1 as D (7 bases). Germline V gene data show CDR1 as MNHEY and CDR2 as SMNVEV (reference sequence). Trimming cost V 1 base and J 8 bases, with 21 bases left between them. The CDR3 has 17 amino acids. CDR3 sequence (DNA): TGTGCCAGCAGTTTATATGTGGAGGGACAGAAAACCCATGAGCAGTTCTTC. This translates into CASSLYVEGQKTHEQFF.

The chain has TRBV12-5 and TRBJ1-1; TRBD1 aligns across 7 bases. The length of the CDR3 is 15 residues. CDR1 LGHNT and CDR2 FRNRAP come from the germline V gene. V was clipped by 0 bases and J by 6 bases; unmatched bases: 7. CDR3 sequence reads: CASGLVHDRAPEAFF. The CDR3 region has the DNA TGTGCTAGTGGTTTGGTACATGACAGGGCCCCTGAAGCTTTCTTT.

This chain connects TRBV14 to TRBJ2-1, with 9 bases fitting TRBD2. Germline-derived CDR1 and CDR2 are SGHDN and FVKESK. The CDR3 sequence is 16 residues long. The V and J ends lost 3 bases and 0 bases, in that order; junction bases with no gene match: 3. CDR3 region: CASSHISGGSYNEQFF. CDR3 in DNA: TGTGCCAGCAGCCATATTAGCGGGGGCTCCTACAATGAGCAGTTCTTC.

This clone came up a few times. The rearrangement joins TRBV6-6 to TRBJ2-6; the match to TRBD1 covers 7 bases. CDR3 size: 16 residues. The ends lost 6 bases at V and 2 bases at J; junction bases unmatched: 7. Germline lookup yields CDR1 MNHNY and CDR2 SVGAGI (reference sequence). CDR3 sequence (DNA): TGTGCCAGCAGACAACAGGGGACAGCTGGGGCCAACGTCCTGACTTTC. Its translation: CASRQQGTAGANVLTF.

Written as DNA, the CDR3 is TGCGCCAGCAGCACAGGGGGCGAAGTCGCTGAAGCTTTCTTT. Translated, it gives CASSTGGEVAEAFF. The chain recombines TRBV5-1 with TRBJ1-1; 9 bases fit TRBD1. J was trimmed by 6 bases and V by 4 bases; bases with no gene match: 7. The germline gives CDR1 SGHRS, CDR2 YFSETQ. This CDR3 is 14 amino acids long.

This clone has only a few counts. The rearrangement links TRBV4-1 to TRBJ2-2; the match to TRBD1 covers 8 bases. This CDR3 is 16 amino acids long. Germline CDR1 reads MGHRA; CDR2 reads YSYEKL. After removal of 1 base from V and 6 bases from J, the junction contained 7 bases not matched to a gene. Written as DNA, the CDR3 is TGCGCCAGCAGCCAAGGTGTGACAGGGGTATCCGGGGAGCTGTTTTTT. It encodes CASSQGVTGVSGELFF.

The rearrangement uses TRBV2 and TRBJ1-1; D is perhaps TRBD1 (6 bases). V was cut by 2 bases and J by 5 bases, with 12 bases left in between. CDR3 length equals 14 residues. Germline V gene data show CDR1 as SNHLY and CDR2 as FYNNEI. CDR3 sequence: CASSEIQGLTEAFF. The CDR3 DNA follows: TGTGCCAGCAGTGAAATACAGGGACTAACTGAAGCTTTCTTT. The full variable domain, its missing parts supplied by reference TRBV2 and TRBJ1-1, is EPEVTQTPSHQVTQMGQEVILRCVPISNHLYFYWYRQILGQKVEFLVSFYNNEISEKSEIFDDQFSVERPDGSNFTLKIRSTKLEDSAMYFCASSEIQGLTEAFFGQGTRLTVV.

The chain is built from TRBV6-5 and TRBJ1-2; TRBD1 matches 9 bases. CDR3 length: 14 residues. J lost 4 bases, V lost 5 bases, and 5 bases had no gene match. Germline V CDR1 and CDR2: MNHEY, SVGAGI. Here the CDR3 DNA reads TGTGCCAGCAGTGAACAGGGGGCAGTCTATGGCTACACCTTC. Amino acids: CASSEQGAVYGYTF.

This clone was picked up one time. The gene calls are TRBV4-2 and TRBJ2-5, with D possibly being TRBD2 (8 bases). CDR3 length equals 18 residues. CDR1 is LGHNA, CDR2 YNFKEQ, per germline. V was pared by 1 base and J by 5 bases, with 23 bases between. Written as DNA, the CDR3 is TGTGCCAGCAGCCAAGCCGAGACCTCTATAGCGGGACAGGAGACCCAGTACTTC. Its protein product is CASSQAETSIAGQETQYF.

This chain links TRBV19 with TRBJ2-1, with 12 bases fitting TRBD2. CDR1 is LNHDA, CDR2 SQIVND, per germline (reference sequence). V lost 1 base, J lost 6 bases, and 7 bases stayed unmatched. CDR3 length: 17 residues. In nucleotides, the CDR3 is TGTGCCAGTAGTATAGTAGGGCTAGCGGGAGGGTTCAATGAGCAGTTCTTC. Its protein product is CASSIVGLAGGFNEQFF.

The CDR3 spells CASSTGRSGSGDTQYF. CDR3 DNA: TGTGCCAGCAGCACTGGGAGGAGCGGGAGTGGGGATACGCAGTATTTT. The chain carries TRBV7-3 and TRBJ2-3, with TRBD2 matching 8 bases. Trimming cost V 5 bases and J 6 bases; bases outside gene matches: 13. The CDR3 loop spans 16 amino acids. CDR1 is SGHTA, CDR2 FQGTGA, per germline.

The chain joins TRBV7-9 to TRBJ1-6, with D possibly matching TRBD1 (6 bases). The CDR3 extends over 13 amino acids. Germline V gene data show CDR1 as SEHNR and CDR2 as FQNEAQ (reference sequence). Trimming removed 5 bases from V and 10 bases from J, with 12 bases in between. As DNA, the CDR3 is TGTGCCAGCAGCCCCGGGGACACCTCACCCCTCCACTTT. It codes for CASSPGDTSPLHF.

This chain links TRBV6-1 with TRBJ2-7; 9 positions match TRBD1. In germline, CDR1 is MNHNS, CDR2 SASEGT. This CDR3 has 15 residues. Trimming cost V 6 bases and J 0 bases; bases outside gene matches: 6. The CDR3 loop reads CASRGPGQGSYEQYF. CDR3 coding DNA: TGTGCCAGCAGGGGACCGGGACAGGGCTCCTACGAGCAGTACTTC.

V gene TRBV13 combines with J gene TRBJ1-2, with D perhaps matching TRBD1 (6 bases). V was pared by 5 bases and J by 2 bases, with 9 bases between. The CDR3 totals 13 residues. CDR1 is PRHDT and CDR2 is FYEKMQ in the germline V gene (reference sequence). The CDR3 here is CASSQTGNYGYTF. CDR3 bases: TGTGCCAGCAGCCAAACAGGGAACTATGGCTACACCTTC.

The rearrangement links TRBV6-5 to TRBJ1-2; D possibly corresponds to TRBD1 (5 bases). The CDR3 loop spans 13 amino acids. The germline CDR1 and CDR2 sequences are MNHEY and SVGAGI. The V and J ends lost 6 bases and 4 bases respectively, with 12 bases between them. The CDR3 sequence is CASSDSEIYGYTF. CDR3 sequence (DNA): TGTGCCAGCAGCGACAGCGAGATCTATGGCTACACCTTC.

This clone came up a few times. V usage is TRBV6-1 and J usage is TRBJ2-2; D gene uncertain. This CDR3 is 14 amino acids long. Germline CDR1 is MNHNS and CDR2 is SASEGT. The V end lost 6 bases, the J end lost 0 bases, and 8 bases lay between the germline ends. The CDR3 loop is CASRRLSNTGELFF. CDR3 DNA: TGTGCCAGCAGGCGTCTTTCGAACACCGGGGAGCTGTTTTTT.

This chain joins TRBV4-1 and TRBJ2-7; D is perhaps TRBD2 (5 bases). Trimming shortened V by 3 bases and J by 3 bases, and 24 bases separated the two germline ends. CDR1 is MGHRA, CDR2 YSYEKL, per germline. The CDR3 covers 18 residues. DNA of the CDR3: TGCGCCAGCAGCCAGGGCAGCGGACTTCTTCGGGTGGGCTACGAGCAGTACTTC. This codes for CASSQGSGLLRVGYEQYF.

The V call is TRBV4-2, the J call TRBJ2-1; perhaps TRBD2 as D (6 bases). The germline V and J ends were trimmed by 2 bases and 4 bases, with 24 bases remaining between them. CDR1 is LGHNA and CDR2 is YNFKEQ in the germline V gene. CDR3 length: 19 residues. The CDR3 DNA follows: TGTGCCAGCAGCCAATTGAGGGATGCGGAGGGAGCGATGTACAATGAGCAGTTCTTC. It is translated as CASSQLRDAEGAMYNEQFF.

Of note for this clone: At one of its ends the junction is not consistent with the germline gene, which may arise from a read error. The V and J genes are TRBV28 and TRBJ2-7; the match to TRBD1 covers 11 bases. Germline CDR1 is MDHEN and CDR2 is SYDVKM. This CDR3 contains 12 residues. This chain's CDR3 is CASSPRTGGSGF. CDR3 nucleotide sequence: TGTGCCAGCAGTCCGCGGACAGGGGGCAGTGGGTTC.

The chain recombines TRBV4-3 with TRBJ2-1; weak D call: TRBD2 (5 bases). Germline loops: CDR1 LGHNA, CDR2 YSLEER. The CDR3 runs 16 residues. Trimming took 0 bases from V and 6 from J, leaving 15 bases between them. The CDR3 coding sequence is TGCGCCAGCAGCCAAGACGGGCCTAGCTGGCGCAATGAGCAGTTCTTC. It translates to CASSQDGPSWRNEQFF.

The chain carries TRBV4-3 and TRBJ2-2, with D possibly TRBD1 on 5 matching bases. The V end lost 2 bases, the J end lost 5 bases, and 21 bases lay between the germline ends. This CDR3 has 18 amino acids. In germline, CDR1 is LGHNA, CDR2 YSLEER. The CDR3 sequence is CASSQYPSGQDKTGELFF. The CDR3, as DNA: TGCGCCAGCAGCCAATATCCGTCTGGTCAGGACAAAACCGGGGAGCTGTTTTTT.

V and J are TRBV7-9 and TRBJ1-1; D uncertain. CDR1 and CDR2 from the germline V gene are SEHNR and FQNEAQ (reference sequence). This CDR3 has 15 residues. The V end lost 4 bases, the J end lost 3 bases, and 15 bases lay between the germline ends. CDR3 sequence reads: CASSSREPLYTEAFF. The CDR3 bases are TGTGCCAGCAGCTCCCGAGAGCCGTTGTACACTGAAGCTTTCTTT. Full variable domain (rest looked up from reference TRBV7-9 and TRBJ1-1): DTGVSQNPRHKITKRGQNVTFRCDPISEHNRLYWYRQTLGQGPEFLTYFQNEAQLEKSRLLSDRFSAERPKGSFSTLEIQRTEQGDSAMYLCASSSREPLYTEAFFGQGTRLTVV.

CDR3 nucleotides: TGTGCCAGCAGCCAGGACAGGCCTTCTAGCAATCAGCCCCAGCATTTT. Protein: CASSQDRPSSNQPQHF. The chain joins TRBV7-9 to TRBJ1-5, with 7 bases lining up with TRBD1. CDR1 is SEHNR and CDR2 is FQNEAQ in the germline V gene (reference sequence). The CDR3 is made up of 16 amino acids. Trimming removed 5 bases from V and 0 bases from J; junction bases left unmatched: 7.

This clone was counted between two and nine times. This sequence joins TRBV4-3 and TRBJ1-3; 7 bases are shared with TRBD1. Trimming at V came to 0 bases and at J to 0 bases, leaving 5 bases not matched to a gene. Germline-derived CDR1 and CDR2 are LGHNA and YSLEER. The CDR3 loop spans 17 amino acids. The CDR3 bases are TGCGCCAGCAGCCAAGATCAAGGGGGCTACTCTGGAAACACCATATATTTT. Protein sequence: CASSQDQGGYSGNTIYF.

The J gene is TRBJ1-1, the V gene TRBV19; a possible D gene is TRBD1 (5 bases). V gave up 8 bases and J gave up 5 bases, with 18 bases separating them. This CDR3 has 14 residues. In germline, CDR1 is LNHDA, CDR2 SQIVND (reference sequence). In nucleotides, the CDR3 is TGTGCCAGTTTTCACGACAGCTTCTTAACTGAAGCTTTCTTT. The encoded protein is CASFHDSFLTEAFF.

V usage is TRBV29-1 and J usage is TRBJ2-7; maybe TRBD1 (6 bases). This CDR3 is built from 12 residues. V lost 3 bases and J 5 bases, leaving 11 bases between the germline ends. Germline-derived CDR1 and CDR2 are SQVTM and ANQGSEA. CDR3 sequence (DNA): TGCAGCGTTGACAGGGGTGGCCACGAGCAGTACTTC. Translating it yields CSVDRGGHEQYF.

The chain couples TRBV23-1 to TRBJ2-7; 7 bases are shared with TRBD1. TRBV23-1 carries the ORF label, with uncertain function. Trimming took 2 bases from V and 0 from J; bases not matched to a gene: 7. CDR3 length: 16 amino acids. The DNA for the CDR3 is TGCGCCAGCAGTCAAATAGGACAGGCCAGCTCCTACGAGCAGTACTTC. Amino acids: CASSQIGQASSYEQYF.

This chain links TRBV28 with TRBJ2-1, with TRBD2 identical over 8 bases. This CDR3 spans 16 amino acids. J gave up 6 bases and V 2 bases, and 9 bases lay outside the gene matches. Germline values: CDR1 MDHEN, CDR2 SYDVKM. CDR3 sequence reads: CASSLIGGGSFNEQFF. Written as DNA, the CDR3 is TGTGCCAGCAGTTTAATTGGCGGGGGGAGTTTCAATGAGCAGTTCTTC.

This chain uses TRBV4-3 with TRBJ2-1, with a tentative D call TRBD1 (6 bases). Trimming took 4 bases from V and 8 from J, leaving 21 bases between them. The CDR3 has 16 amino acids. Germline CDR1 is LGHNA and CDR2 is YSLEER. As DNA, the CDR3 is TGCGCCAGCAGCCGTTTAGAGGGGGACACTCTATATGAGCAGTTCTTC. This encodes CASSRLEGDTLYEQFF.

The chain carries TRBV5-1 and TRBJ2-5; 9 bases fit TRBD1. The CDR3 sequence is 16 residues long. Germline-derived CDR1 and CDR2 are SGHRS and YFSETQ. V lost 4 bases, J lost 2 bases, and 9 bases stayed unmatched. CDR3 residues: CASSDGQGPLQETQYF. CDR3 nucleotides: TGCGCCAGCAGCGACGGACAGGGGCCGTTACAAGAGACCCAGTACTTC.

The genes are TRBV30 and TRBJ1-1, with 8 bases matching TRBD1. The ends lost 3 bases at V and 7 bases at J; junction bases unmatched: 13. Germline V gene sequence: CDR1 GTSNPN, CDR2 SVGIG (reference sequence). CDR3 size: 15 residues. Here the CDR3 reads CAWRILDRVSREAFF. The CDR3 coding sequence is TGTGCCTGGAGGATTTTGGACAGGGTCAGTCGTGAAGCTTTCTTT.